A selection of T cell receptor beta chains follows, all from one sample in a study of tumor and adjacent non-tumor tissue in lung cancer. TCRdb itself ran the multiplex PCR reads through MiXCR, one entry per CDR3 protein. The sample includes about 60,000 distinct CDR3 sequences, around two thirds seen only once; the top ten take less than 40%. Input material: distant non-tumor lung tissue. The receptors come from a man between 65 and 80 years old with non-small cell lung cancer. The CDR3 runs from the conserved cysteine through the conserved F or W. The order of the fields is D gene, V gene, J gene, clone size, CDR3 protein, CDR3 DNA. A D gene is named only where the DNA matches it firmly. Some rows mark clone size as missing; the rest say once, few, many or name a class of expanded clone.

D: NA
V: TRBV5-1
J: TRBJ2-5
size: many
CDR3: CASSLKEGTVETQYF
DNA: TGCGCCAGCAGCTTGAAGGAGGGGACGGTCGAGACCCAGTACTTC

D: NA
V: TRBV11-2
J: TRBJ2-7
size: few
CDR3: CASSLGDGNYKQYF
DNA: TGTGCCAGCAGCTTAGGGGACGGAAACTACAAGCAGTACTTC

D: NA
V: TRBV28
J: TRBJ2-7
size: few
CDR3: CASSFSSPYEQYF
DNA: TGTGCCAGCAGTTTCAGCAGCCCCTACGAGCAGTACTTC

D: NA
V: TRBV4-1
J: TRBJ2-7
size: NA
CDR3: CTSSQDPGHGDYEQYF
DNA: TGCACCAGCAGCCAAGACCCCGGGCATGGTGACTACGAGCAGTACTTC

D: TRBD2
V: TRBV4-1
J: TRBJ2-7
size: many
CDR3: CASSQVGGYEQYF
DNA: TGCGCCAGCAGCCAAGTCGGGGGGTACGAGCAGTACTTC

D: NA
V: TRBV7-9
J: TRBJ2-7
size: NA
CDR3: CANSLLGLAHSYGQYF
DNA: TGTGCCAACAGCTTATTAGGATTAGCACACTCCTACGGGCAGTACTTC

D: NA
V: TRBV30
J: TRBJ2-2
size: NA
CDR3: CAWKLGGANTGELFF
DNA: TGTGCCTGGAAGTTAGGAGGGGCGAACACCGGGGAGCTGTTTTTT

D: TRBD1
V: TRBV11-1
J: TRBJ2-7
size: NA
CDR3: CAGSRRGQDEQYF
DNA: TGTGCCGGCAGTCGAAGGGGGCAGGACGAGCAGTACTTC

D: TRBD2
V: TRBV10-3
J: TRBJ2-7
size: many
CDR3: CAASGGGQSYEQYF
DNA: TGTGCCGCCTCGGGCGGGGGGCAGAGCTACGAGCAGTACTTC

D: TRBD2
V: TRBV6-4
J: TRBJ2-1
size: many
CDR3: CASSDVSGGYNEQFF
DNA: TGTGCCAGCAGTGACGTTAGCGGGGGCTACAATGAGCAGTTCTTC

D: NA
V: TRBV5-4
J: TRBJ2-1
size: NA
CDR3: CASNALGYMGQQQFF
DNA: TGTGCCAGCAACGCACTGGGGTATATGGGACAACAACAGTTCTTC

D: NA
V: TRBV20-1
J: TRBJ1-1
size: NA
CDR3: CSAGVGQMKTEAFF
DNA: TGCAGTGCTGGTGTGGGACAAATGAAAACTGAAGCTTTCTTT

D: NA
V: TRBV11-2
J: TRBJ2-1
size: NA
CDR3: CASSRMRDNEQFF
DNA: TGTGCCAGCAGCCGTATGAGGGACAACGAGCAGTTCTTC

D: TRBD2
V: TRBV11-3
J: TRBJ2-5
size: NA
CDR3: CTSNLGRLAGVQETQYF
DNA: TGTACCAGCAACTTGGGGAGGCTAGCGGGAGTACAAGAGACCCAGTACTTC

D: TRBD2
V: TRBV10-1
J: TRBJ2-7
size: once
CDR3: CASVRASGEQYF
DNA: TGCGCCAGTGTTCGGGCTAGCGGCGAGCAGTACTTC

D: NA
V: TRBV6-2/TRBV6-3
J: TRBJ2-5
size: NA
CDR3: CVSSYDLGRGRQETQYF
DNA: TGTGTCAGCAGTTACGATCTTGGGCGGGGCCGCCAAGAGACCCAGTACTTC

D: TRBD1
V: TRBV12-3/TRBV12-4
J: TRBJ1-2
size: many
CDR3: CASSFKQGYYGYTF
DNA: TGTGCCAGCAGTTTCAAACAGGGGTACTATGGCTACACCTTC

D: TRBD1
V: TRBV5-1
J: TRBJ1-4
size: NA
CDR3: CASSQYPTGEDEKLFF
DNA: TGCGCCAGCAGCCAATATCCGACAGGGGAAGATGAAAAACTGTTTTTT

D: NA
V: TRBV30
J: TRBJ1-2
size: few
CDR3: CARNRDPALTF
DNA: TGTGCCCGGAACCGGGACCCCGCTCTGACCTTC

D: TRBD1
V: TRBV6-5
J: TRBJ1-5
size: many
CDR3: CASSYSYPGGSSNQPQHF
DNA: TGTGCCAGCAGTTACTCTTATCCAGGGGGCTCGAGCAATCAGCCCCAGCATTTT

D: NA
V: TRBV29-1
J: TRBJ2-3
size: NA
CDR3: CSVAHTGPDTQYF
DNA: TGCAGCGTCGCTCATACAGGGCCAGATACGCAGTATTTT

D: TRBD1
V: TRBV5-4
J: TRBJ1-2
size: NA
CDR3: CTSNCPGQDIYGYTF
DNA: TGTACCAGCAACTGCCCGGGACAGGACATCTATGGCTACACCTTC

D: TRBD1
V: TRBV5-1
J: TRBJ2-7
size: few
CDR3: CASSWDRTNYEQYF
DNA: TGCGCCAGCAGCTGGGACAGGACGAACTACGAGCAGTACTTC

D: TRBD1
V: TRBV5-4
J: TRBJ1-1
size: NA
CDR3: CASSSGGVDTEAFF
DNA: TGTGCCAGCAGCTCAGGGGGAGTGGACACTGAAGCTTTCTTT

D: TRBD1
V: TRBV15
J: TRBJ1-2
size: few
CDR3: CATSKTGSYGYTF
DNA: TGTGCCACCAGCAAGACAGGGTCGTATGGCTACACCTTC

D: NA
V: TRBV12-3/TRBV12-4
J: TRBJ1-1
size: NA
CDR3: CVRSLHMNTEAFF
DNA: TGTGTCAGAAGCCTACATATGAACACTGAAGCTTTCTTT

D: TRBD1
V: TRBV11-2
J: TRBJ2-3
size: NA
CDR3: CASTPAWTGTQYF
DNA: TGTGCCAGCACCCCTGCCTGGACAGGTACGCAGTATTTT

D: TRBD1
V: TRBV6-5
J: TRBJ2-5
size: many
CDR3: CASSDWDRSETQYF
DNA: TGTGCCAGCAGTGATTGGGACAGGTCAGAGACCCAGTACTTC

D: NA
V: TRBV6-5
J: TRBJ2-7
size: NA
CDR3: CAGSCSSDSGSKQYF
DNA: TGTGCCGGCAGTTGCTCCTCGGACAGTGGAAGTAAGCAATACTTC

D: NA
V: TRBV6-5
J: TRBJ2-5
size: NA
CDR3: CVSSYSSHAETQYF
DNA: TGTGTCAGCAGTTACTCGAGTCATGCCGAGACCCAGTACTTC

D: NA
V: TRBV20-1
J: TRBJ1-6
size: few
CDR3: CSASLRGGNSPLHF
DNA: TGCAGTGCTAGTCTCAGGGGTGGCAATTCACCCCTCCACTTT

D: NA
V: TRBV19
J: TRBJ2-4
size: few
CDR3: CASSIGLLGGNIQYF
DNA: TGTGCCAGTAGTATCGGGCTCCTCGGGGGAAACATTCAGTACTTC

D: NA
V: TRBV28
J: TRBJ2-3
size: NA
CDR3: CARSFVKGIDTQYF
DNA: TGTGCCAGGAGTTTCGTTAAGGGCATAGATACGCAGTATTTT

D: TRBD2
V: TRBV11-3
J: TRBJ2-1
size: NA
CDR3: CANSLPAGVNNEQLF
DNA: TGTGCCAACAGCCTTCCAGCGGGGGTTAACAATGAGCAGCTCTTC

D: TRBD1
V: TRBV28
J: TRBJ2-1
size: many
CDR3: CASLGTGSLEQFF
DNA: TGTGCCAGCTTAGGGACAGGGTCTCTGGAGCAGTTCTTC

D: NA
V: TRBV29-1
J: TRBJ1-2
size: NA
CDR3: CSVIRDGDGYTF
DNA: TGCAGCGTTATACGGGACGGGGACGGCTACACCTTC

D: NA
V: TRBV11-2
J: TRBJ1-4
size: medium-sized
CDR3: CASSRETELFF
DNA: TGTGCCAGCAGCCGCGAGACCGAACTGTTTTTT

D: TRBD2
V: TRBV6-2/TRBV6-3
J: TRBJ2-7
size: many
CDR3: CASSFGRGGHEQYF
DNA: TGTGCCAGCAGTTTCGGGCGGGGGGGCCACGAGCAGTACTTC

D: NA
V: TRBV29-1
J: TRBJ2-2
size: NA
CDR3: CSVLQGYNKNIGELFF
DNA: TGCAGCGTCCTACAGGGATATAATAAGAACATCGGGGAGCTGTTTTTT

D: TRBD1
V: TRBV28
J: TRBJ1-1
size: many
CDR3: CASSYRGTEAFF
DNA: TGTGCCAGCTCATACAGGGGCACTGAAGCTTTCTTT

D: NA
V: TRBV29-1
J: TRBJ2-1
size: NA
CDR3: CSVPGGRSRGWDHFF
DNA: TGCAGCGTACCTGGCGGGCGTTCGCGTGGTTGGGATCACTTCTTC

D: TRBD2
V: TRBV6-2/TRBV6-3
J: TRBJ2-7
size: many
CDR3: CASSYPLTSGVTYEQYF
DNA: TGTGCCAGCAGTTACCCTCTGACTAGCGGGGTTACCTACGAGCAGTACTTC

D: NA
V: TRBV28
J: TRBJ2-2
size: NA
CDR3: CASSLSAGVTGELFF
DNA: TGTGCCAGCAGTCTTTCAGCCGGAGTCACCGGGGAGCTGTTTTTT

D: TRBD2
V: TRBV12-3/TRBV12-4
J: TRBJ2-2
size: few
CDR3: CASSSTGRVGELFF
DNA: TGTGCCAGCAGTAGTACCGGGAGGGTCGGGGAGCTGTTTTTT